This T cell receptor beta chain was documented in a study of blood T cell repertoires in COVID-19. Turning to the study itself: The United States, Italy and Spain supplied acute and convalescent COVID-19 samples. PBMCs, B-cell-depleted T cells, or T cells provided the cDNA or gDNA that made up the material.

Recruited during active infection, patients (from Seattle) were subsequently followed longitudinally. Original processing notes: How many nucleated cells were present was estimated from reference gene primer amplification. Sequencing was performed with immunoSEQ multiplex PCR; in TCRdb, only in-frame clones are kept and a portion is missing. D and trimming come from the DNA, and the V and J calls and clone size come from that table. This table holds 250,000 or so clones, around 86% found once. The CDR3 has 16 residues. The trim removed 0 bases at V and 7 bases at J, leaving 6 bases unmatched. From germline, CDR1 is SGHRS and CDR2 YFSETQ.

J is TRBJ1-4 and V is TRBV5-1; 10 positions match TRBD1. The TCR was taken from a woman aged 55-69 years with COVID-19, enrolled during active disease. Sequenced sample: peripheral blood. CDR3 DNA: TGCGCCAGCAGCTTGGAAGGACAGGGGGGCGGTGAAAAACTGTTTTTT. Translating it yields CASSLEGQGGGEKLFF.